The 31 T cell receptor beta chains below come from one sample, sequenced in a study of T cell repertoires in cytomegalovirus infection. Using its own MiXCR run on the reads, TCRdb lists one record per CDR3 protein. The sample records approximately 500,000 distinct CDR3 sequences, about 15% being singletons. The sequenced sample was CD8+ T cells from PBMCs. Receptor source: a human donor in good health (CMV status not recorded). Some clones in this sample may be carry-over from other donors' samples.

This clonotype was observed many times. This chain links TRBV12-5 with TRBJ1-1; D not resolved. CDR1 LGHNT and CDR2 FRNRAP come from the germline V gene. The V end was cut by 1 base, the J end by 1 base, with 4 bases between. The CDR3 has 13 residues. The CDR3 reads CASGLGGNTEAFF. As DNA, the CDR3 is TGTGCTAGTGGTTTGGGGGGGAACACTGAAGCTTTCTTT.

The sample holds many counts of this clonotype. The chain uses TRBV12-3 or TRBV12-4 and TRBJ2-1, with 13 bases that match TRBD2. V gave up 6 bases and J gave up 0 bases; unmatched junction bases: 8. This CDR3 has 18 residues. The CDR3 sequence: CASRGTSGARSSYNEQFF. CDR3 nucleotide sequence: TGTGCCAGCAGGGGGACTAGCGGGGCCAGAAGCTCCTACAATGAGCAGTTCTTC.

The chain couples TRBV4-2 to TRBJ2-7; 7 positions agree with TRBD1. Germline CDR1 and CDR2: LGHNA and YNFKEQ. V shed 0 bases, J shed 2 bases, and the junction held 1 base outside the gene matches. CDR3 length: 14 residues. CDR3 amino acids: CASSQEGQTYEQYF. The CDR3 DNA is TGTGCCAGCAGCCAAGAGGGACAGACCTACGAGCAGTACTTC.

This clonotype was counted between two and nine times. CDR3 region: CASSGQPNWDSRQYF. The CDR3, as DNA: TGTGCCAGCAGCGGACAACCTAACTGGGACAGCCGGCAGTACTTC. The chain is built from TRBV11-2 and TRBJ2-7; 7 bases map to TRBD1. The CDR3 runs 15 residues. Trimming removed 5 bases from V and 9 bases from J; junction bases left unmatched: 16. Germline-derived CDR1 and CDR2 are SGHAT and FQNNGV.

The count of this clonotype is one. The chain recombines TRBV19 with TRBJ2-7; TRBD1 agrees at 7 bases. This CDR3 spans 14 amino acids. J was trimmed by 9 bases and V by 4 bases; bases with no gene match: 12. CDR1 and CDR2 (germline): LNHDA, SQIVND (reference sequence). CDR3 coding DNA: TGTGCCAGTAGTACAGGACAGGCCTCCGAGGCGCAGTACTTC. The encoded protein is CASSTGQASEAQYF.

This clonotype was seen at least ten times. DNA of the CDR3: TGTGCCAGCAGCTTAGAATTAAGCTTGGACTCGGGCGGGGAGCTGTTTTTT. This encodes CASSLELSLDSGGELFF. This sequence joins TRBV11-2 and TRBJ2-2; D may be TRBD2 (5 bases). The CDR3 spans 17 residues. Germline CDR1 reads SGHAT; CDR2 reads FQNNGV. V was trimmed by 0 bases and J by 7 bases, leaving 18 bases between them.

This clonotype was counted ten times or more. The chain links TRBV12-3 or TRBV12-4 to TRBJ1-6; the match to TRBD1 covers 8 bases. After removal of 6 bases from V and 10 bases from J, the junction contained 8 bases not matched to a gene. The CDR3 has 14 residues. Here the CDR3 DNA reads TGTGCCAGCAGCCTTGGACAGGGAGGGTCACCCCTCCACTTT. This sequence encodes CASSLGQGGSPLHF.

The rearrangement joins TRBV9 to TRBJ2-7; no clear D. CDR1 and CDR2 from the germline V gene are SGDLS and YYNGEE. The CDR3 is 14 residues long. With 3 bases removed from V and 1 base from J, the gap between germline ends came to 11 bases. The CDR3 is CASSDETHSYEQYF. The CDR3 region has the DNA TGTGCCAGCAGCGACGAGACTCATTCCTACGAGCAGTACTTC.

This clonotype showed up many times. This chain links TRBV7-9 with TRBJ2-3; D is ambiguous. Germline lookup yields CDR1 SEHNR and CDR2 FQNEAQ (reference sequence). V was pared by 4 bases and J by 0 bases, with 11 bases between. The CDR3 sequence is 15 residues long. CDR3 sequence reads: CASSSRTYSTDTQYF. For the CDR3, the DNA is TGTGCCAGCAGCTCGAGGACCTATAGCACAGATACGCAGTATTTT.

This clonotype was seen at least ten times. The V gene is TRBV7-9, the J gene TRBJ1-4, with 9 bases lining up with TRBD1. Germline assignment: CDR1 SEHNR and CDR2 FQNEAQ (reference sequence). The V gene end was trimmed by 4 bases and the J gene end by 8 bases; junction bases not matched to a gene: 8. The CDR3 sequence is 15 residues long. The CDR3 nucleotides read TGTGCCAGCAGCTCCCCGGGACAGGGAAGAGAAAAACTGTTTTTT. Protein product: CASSSPGQGREKLFF.

The sample holds many counts of this clonotype. The chain recombines TRBV2 with TRBJ2-4; D is undetermined. Deletions cut 3 bases from V and 1 base from J, with 10 bases between. The CDR3 totals 15 residues. Germline CDR1 reads SNHLY; CDR2 reads FYNNEI. CDR3 amino acids: CASSDWGSAKNIQYF. Here the CDR3 DNA reads TGTGCCAGCAGTGATTGGGGATCCGCCAAAAACATTCAGTACTTC.

This clonotype was seen repeatedly, ten times or more. The J gene is TRBJ2-1, the V gene TRBV6-1, with D perhaps being TRBD1 or TRBD2 (6 bases each). Deletions cut 0 bases from V and 5 bases from J, with 17 bases between. The CDR3 loop spans 17 amino acids. Germline CDR1 MNHNS, CDR2 SASEGT. CDR3 loop: CASSEAGISGGDNEQFF. CDR3 DNA: TGTGCCAGCAGTGAAGCAGGTATTTCCGGGGGCGACAATGAGCAGTTCTTC.

This clonotype was picked up many times. The chain couples TRBV11-1 to TRBJ2-7; TRBD1 matches at 8 bases. The CDR3 runs 15 residues. Germline V gives CDR1 SGHAT, CDR2 FQDESV (reference sequence). Trimming cost V 5 bases and J 1 base; bases outside gene matches: 7. The CDR3, as DNA: TGTGCCAGCAGCCTAGAACAGGGGGTGTCCTACGAGCAGTACTTC. It yields the protein CASSLEQGVSYEQYF.

This clonotype has just a few counts. The chain links TRBV9 to TRBJ2-7, with 8 nucleotides matching TRBD2. V lost 0 bases and J lost 0; bases outside the gene matches: 2. CDR1 SGDLS and CDR2 YYNGEE come from the germline V gene. This CDR3 comprises 15 residues. The CDR3 DNA reads as TGTGCCAGCAGCGTAGGTCTAGCGGGCTCCTACGAGCAGTACTTC. Translated: CASSVGLAGSYEQYF.

This clonotype was seen only a few times. The rearrangement links TRBV29-1 to TRBJ1-2; 11 positions agree with TRBD1. This CDR3 contains 15 residues. In germline, CDR1 is SQVTM, CDR2 ANQGSEA. V dropped 5 bases and J dropped 0; count of bases not matched to a gene: 5. As DNA, the CDR3 is TGCAGCGTTACGGACAGGGGGCTACCTAACTATGGCTACACCTTC. Protein product: CSVTDRGLPNYGYTF. The variable domain in full, completed from reference TRBV29-1 and TRBJ1-2, reads SAVISQKPSRDICQRGTSLTIQCQVDSQVTMMFWYRQQPGQSLTLIATANQGSEATYESGFVIDKFPISRPNLTFSTLTVSNMSPEDSSIYLCSVTDRGLPNYGYTFGSGTRLTVV.

Only a few counts were recorded for this clonotype. This chain links TRBV24-1 with TRBJ2-5; TRBD1 or TRBD2 may be the D gene (7 bases each). The CDR3 covers 13 residues. Germline V gene data show CDR1 as KGHDR and CDR2 as SFDVKD. Trimming took 9 bases from V and 4 from J, leaving 14 bases between them. CDR3 sequence (DNA): TGTGCCACCGGGGGGGACAGAACAGAGACCCAGTACTTC. It translates to CATGGDRTETQYF.

This clonotype was seen only once. A much larger clone sits a single nucleotide away, making a read error possible. J is TRBJ2-7 and V is TRBV12-3 or TRBV12-4, with 8 bases that match TRBD2. V lost 6 bases, J lost 6 bases, and 16 bases stayed unmatched. The CDR3 has 16 amino acids. The CDR3 nucleotides read TGTGCCAGCAGCCCGACTAGCGTGGGGCCCCCCCCCGAGCAGTACTTC. Its translation is CASSPTSVGPPPEQYF.

The chain recombines TRBV5-1 with TRBJ2-1; 9 bases fit TRBD2. The CDR3 runs to 15 residues. From germline, CDR1 is SGHRS and CDR2 YFSETQ. V dropped 7 bases and J dropped 5; count of bases not matched to a gene: 10. CDR3 protein: CASLEAGGLDNEQFF. The CDR3, as DNA: TGCGCCAGCCTAGAGGCGGGGGGGCTCGACAATGAGCAGTTCTTC.

This clonotype was counted ten times or more. DNA of the CDR3: TGTGCCAGCAGCCCCGGCCCGCCTGAAGCTTTCTTT. It yields the protein CASSPGPPEAFF. The chain uses TRBV7-6 and TRBJ1-1; D gene ambiguous. Germline V gene data show CDR1 as SGHVS and CDR2 as FNYEAQ. Between the trimmed V and J ends, which lost 5 bases and 6 bases, there was a span of 10 bases. CDR3 length equals 12 residues.

The genes are TRBV10-3 and TRBJ2-2; 11 positions agree with TRBD1. This CDR3 has 15 residues. The germline V gene encodes CDR1 ENHRY and CDR2 SYGVKD. Trimming at V came to 11 bases and at J to 7 bases, leaving 12 bases not matched to a gene. The CDR3 sequence: CASKGGQGAGGELFF. As DNA, the CDR3 is TGTGCCTCTAAGGGTGGACAGGGGGCTGGCGGGGAGCTGTTTTTT.

Many counts were recorded for this clonotype. The gene calls are TRBV7-3 and TRBJ1-5; D remains unclear. CDR3 length: 12 residues. Germline V gene sequence: CDR1 SGHTA, CDR2 FQGTGA. The V and J ends lost 5 bases and 10 bases respectively, with 12 bases between them. The CDR3 is CASSPCLIPQHF. The CDR3 DNA is TGTGCCAGCAGCCCGTGTTTGATCCCCCAGCATTTT. The variable domain in full, completed from reference TRBV7-3 and TRBJ1-5, reads GAGVSQTPSNKVTEKGKYVELRCDPISGHTALYWYRQSLGQGPEFLIYFQGTGAADDSGLPNDRFFAVRPEGSVSTLKIQRTERGDSAVYLCASSPCLIPQHFGDGTRLSIL.

The sample holds many counts of this clonotype. The chain has TRBV12-3 or TRBV12-4 and TRBJ1-1; D not certain. V lost 6 bases and J lost 4, with 15 bases in between. This CDR3 has 14 amino acids. The CDR3 spells CASSPGSGATEAFF. The CDR3 nucleotides read TGTGCCAGCAGCCCGGGGAGCGGTGCCACTGAAGCTTTCTTT.

The chain employs TRBV6-5 and TRBJ2-3, with TRBD2 identical over 8 bases. The junction had 9 bases not matched to a gene; V was cut back by 7 bases and J by 6 bases. The CDR3 totals 14 residues. CDR1 and CDR2 from the germline V gene are MNHEY and SVGAGI. The CDR3 spells CASIPGGGADTQYF. For the CDR3, the DNA is TGTGCCAGCATCCCGGGGGGGGGCGCGGATACGCAGTATTTT.

The rearrangement uses TRBV20-1 and TRBJ1-2, with 7 bases lining up with TRBD1. V was pared by 5 bases and J by 3 bases, with 3 bases of the junction left unmatched. The germline gives CDR1 DFQATT, CDR2 SNEGSKA (reference sequence). This CDR3 has 12 amino acids. CDR3 sequence: CSAPDRDYGYTF. DNA of the CDR3: TGCAGTGCTCCAGACAGGGACTATGGCTACACCTTC.

This clonotype was seen repeatedly, ten times or more. The rearrangement uses TRBV27 and TRBJ1-4; D is unclear. The CDR3 extends over 13 amino acids. V lost 1 base to trimming and J lost 8 bases, with 8 bases between them. Germline lookup yields CDR1 MNHEY and CDR2 SMNVEV (reference sequence). The CDR3 sequence is CASSLWGPEKLFF. In DNA, the CDR3 is TGTGCCAGCAGTTTATGGGGTCCAGAAAAACTGTTTTTT. Variable domain in full (rest from reference TRBV27 and TRBJ1-4): EAQVTQNPRYLITVTGKKLTVTCSQNMNHEYMSWYRQDPGLGLRQIYYSMNVEVTDKGDVPEGYKVSRKEKRNFPLILESPSPNQTSLYFCASSLWGPEKLFFGSGTQLSVL.

This clonotype was recorded many times. The CDR3 DNA is TGTGCCAGCAGTCCTCCAGGCCGGGGAGCCTTAGAAGAGACCCTCCACTTT. Its protein is CASSPPGRGALEETLHF. This chain joins TRBV6-2 or TRBV6-3 and TRBJ1-6; unclear D gene. This CDR3 is built from 17 residues. Trimming took off 5 bases at V and 14 bases at J, with 28 bases between the two ends. From germline, CDR1 is MNHEY and CDR2 SVGEGT.

This clonotype was found a few times. Since a much larger clone is just one base distant, this may be a read error. The J gene is TRBJ2-3, the V gene TRBV19; D possibly corresponds to TRBD2 (5 bases). CDR3 length equals 18 residues. Germline assignment: CDR1 LNHDA and CDR2 SQIVND (reference sequence). Between the trimmed V and J ends, which lost 4 bases and 3 bases, there was a span of 23 bases. The CDR3 is CASSTTLLVPEGTDTQYF. CDR3 bases: TGTGCCAGTAGTACCACTCTACTAGTTCCTGAGGGAACAGATACGCAGTATTTT.

A remark on this clonotype: One junction end disagrees with the germline gene, perhaps due to a read error. The V and J genes are TRBV5-1 and TRBJ2-7; 7 nucleotides match TRBD1. Germline V lookup: CDR1 SGHRS, CDR2 YFSETQ. The CDR3 runs to 15 residues. The CDR3 spells CASSLEGAGGNERYF. DNA for the CDR3: TGCGCCAGCAGCCTCGAGGGGGCAGGGGGAAATGAGCGGTACTTC. Based on the CDR3 plus reference TRBV5-1 and TRBJ2-7, the full variable domain is KAGVTQTPRYLIKTRGQQVTLSCSPISGHRSVSWYQQTPGQGLQFLFEYFSETQRNKGNFPGRFSGRQFSNSRSEMNVSTLELGDSALYLCASSLEGAGGNERYFGPGTRLTVT.

J is TRBJ1-6 and V is TRBV5-5, with unresolved D. Per the germline V gene, CDR1 is SGHKS and CDR2 is YYEKEE (reference sequence). Deletions cut 4 bases from V and 0 bases from J, with 17 bases between. This CDR3 has 18 amino acids. CDR3 residues: CASSQRKASSSYNSPLHF. The CDR3 DNA follows: TGTGCCAGCAGCCAAAGGAAGGCTTCAAGCTCCTATAATTCACCCCTCCACTTT. The variable domain in full, with the rest retrieved from reference TRBV5-5 and TRBJ1-6, is DAGVTQSPTHLIKTRGQQVTLRCSPISGHKSVSWYQQVLGQGPQFIFQYYEKEERGRGNFPDRFSARQFPNYSSELNVNALLLGDSALYLCASSQRKASSSYNSPLHFGNGTRLTVT.

This clonotype was found many times. The CDR3 DNA follows: TGTGCCAGCAGCTTAGGAGGGTCGCGAGAGACCCAGTACTTC. As protein: CASSLGGSRETQYF. This rearrangement joins TRBV7-2 to TRBJ2-5, with D possibly TRBD2 on 5 matching bases. Trimming took off 1 base at V and 4 bases at J, with 10 bases between the two ends. This CDR3 has 14 amino acids. The germline CDR1 and CDR2 sequences are SGHTA and FQGNSA.

There are many counts of this clonotype. This chain joins TRBV6-6 and TRBJ2-5; D is possibly TRBD2 (6 bases). This CDR3 is 13 amino acids long. V gave up 8 bases and J gave up 1 base, with 11 bases separating them. Germline assignment: CDR1 MNHNY and CDR2 SVGAGI (reference sequence). Here the CDR3 reads CASSGLPQETQYF. CDR3 in DNA: TGTGCCAGCTCGGGACTCCCCCAAGAGACCCAGTACTTC.